What follows describes a single T cell receptor (beta chain). Its recognized antigen is unknown. No base-level quality is on record; no much larger clone is a single base apart. Libraries were prepared through the immunoSEQ multiplex PCR assay. A mixture of 60 forward primers for TCR Vbeta segments and 13 reverse primers for TCR Jbeta segments was used in the multiplex PCR. The CDR3 region of rearranged TCR beta genes was amplified from genomic DNA by a multiplex PCR assay. The amplified TCR beta libraries were sequenced on the Illumina HiSeq System as 87-base-pair reads. In the paper's pipeline: A later analysis tallied some 79 million unique TCR beta chains across the 660 or so repertoires, and some 10 million of those chains were shared by two or more donors. To remove PCR and sequencing errors, raw reads were error-corrected and collapsed into unique sequences using a nearest-neighbor algorithm that merged closely related sequences. CDR3 sequences were aligned to IMGT reference sequences to assign V, D and J gene segments. Each retained sequence needed at least a six-nucleotide match to both a V gene segment and a J gene segment. Rearrangements were called productive when the CDR3 lacked stop codons and stayed in frame with V and J; all others were non-productive. CDR3 was defined by IMGT convention, running from the second conserved V-encoded cysteine to the conserved J-encoded phenylalanine. In an earlier analysis of roughly 580 of the donors, sequences lacking an unambiguous match to a single V gene segment were excluded. An earlier analysis of several hundred of the donors called V segments functional above 56.7% productive rearrangements and segregating when the between-donor standard deviation exceeded 5%. A statistical classification framework was built for diagnosing cytomegalovirus status from the catalog of TCR beta chain sequences. In a later analysis, TCR nucleotide sequences were compared against IMGT/GENE-DB human TR gene sequences so that V and J genes could be assigned. The TCRdist pipeline was used in a later analysis to assign CDR3 sequences and most-parsimonious VDJ recombination scenarios. In a later analysis, each TCR beta chain was defined by its CDR3 amino acid sequence together with its V-gene family, and reads lacking a unique V-gene family were excluded. A later analysis removed several hundred highly shared, low-generation-probability nucleotide sequences to deal with suspected cross-contamination and a sequencing artifact. A later analysis calculated a clonal expansion index for each public chain from normalized within-repertoire ranks of inferred template counts. A later analysis computed generation probabilities with a VDJ recombination model fitted to out-of-frame rearrangements, and checked the results against IGoR. A later analysis scored TCR-TCR, TCR-HLA and TCR-CMV co-occurrence with hypergeometric tests, applying a repertoire-size bias correction to TCR pairs. A later analysis estimated false discovery rates by permuting HLA or CMV assignments 20 times. In a later analysis, co-occurring TCRs were grouped with DBSCAN, and TCRdist sequence similarity was added when clustering was performed within HLA-allele-positive subsets. For co-occurrence clustering, repertoires with fewer than 30,000 or more than 120,000 public chains were excluded, along with about five repertoires with anomalous nucleotide sharing. Not all clones reach the TCRdb copy of this immuneACCESS table, which keeps in-frame sequences only. Checked studies attribute under half of the gap to unresolved V genes and leave the rest unexplained. V and J calls and clone size are given by that table; D and trimming were obtained from the DNA. The sample profile shows 95,000 to 150,000 clones; around 74% of them were found once. In total, the top ten clones hold less than 5% of the sample.

This record belongs to a study of cytomegalovirus exposure and HLA in healthy donors (dated by TCRdb to 2017 to 2019). Background on the whole study: An earlier analysis of roughly 610 of the donors reported around 280 Gb of sequence data and 117 million unique TCR beta sequences obtained from about 170 million T cells. Typing coverage differed by locus: A, B, C, DRB1 and DQB1 were typed in about 629-630 donors, DQA1 in about 500, DPA1 in nearly 610, and DPB1 in 400 to 490. A later genetic analysis took genome-wide SNP genotypes for about 55% of the roughly 700 donors and used that subset as a discovery cohort. Across 300 to 400 genotyped donors of the cohort, an average of approximately 220,000 unique TCR beta nucleotide sequences per donor were sequenced, and roughly 17% of those sequences were non-productive. The study used immunosequencing to profile the T cell repertoires of some 600 subjects and linked those repertoires to cytomegalovirus serostatus. A handful of DR-DQ haplotypes were handled as single units for association and clustering because linkage in the cohort was strong. To predict cytomegalovirus infection status, the study brought together high-throughput TCR immunosequencing, statistical association of individual TCRs with disease status, and machine learning. The genetic ancestry cluster associated with self-reported Caucasian donors included 81% of the 300 to 450 genotyped donors. Class I and class II HLA loci were covered by the typing at four-digit resolution. Donor age, sex, ethnicity and CMV serostatus were compiled together with the repertoire data. The aim of the study was to test whether cataloging public T cell receptors could identify signatures of past pathogen exposure. All discovery cohort repertoires had been generated on a single sequencing platform. In an earlier analysis of more than 550 of the donors, high-throughput TCR beta sequencing was used to judge whether each TCR beta V gene segment behaved as functional or pseudogenic. A separate validation cohort of roughly 130 different subjects was used in addition to the 666-subject first cohort. Roughly 320 gigabases of sequencing data and around 90 million unique TCR sequences made up an early release that covered about 640 HLA-typed donors. Rather than drawing on any new phenotypic data, the later analysis identified candidate immune exposures from TCR beta sequences and the way those sequences occurred across donors. To study patterns of TCR occurrence, a later analysis re-analyzed previously published TCR beta repertoires from more than 550 donors and added high-resolution HLA genotyping. The investigation overall reported the following: When HLA alleles, especially DR and DQ, strongly co-occurred, attributing TCR associations to individual alleles was difficult. An earlier analysis of roughly 570 of the donors showed that most TCR beta V segments appeared in productive rearrangements either about 87% or about 30% of the time, which broadly matched IMGT annotations. A few of the identified cytomegalovirus-associated TCR beta chains were confirmed in vitro to be specific for cytomegalovirus antigens. The cohort was sequenced for TCR beta chains only, and without alpha or paired-chain data the features that could be detected were limited. For the cohort, immune exposure information was limited to CMV serostatus. Because HLA typing was missing for some donors at each locus, association tests included only the typed subset. A further reported finding was that TCR beta sequences accurately predicted the HLA-A and HLA-B alleles for most subjects in the first cohort. Sequencing depth was assumed to be roughly uniform across donors in the presence/absence analyses, though that assumption may not hold. The classifier was reported to diagnose cytomegalovirus status with high specificity and sensitivity in both the original and validation cohorts. According to the authors, the approach could potentially be generalized to other disease states and immunological phenotypes. Linkage disequilibrium might explain the correlated functional status among segregating V segments, but an unknown experimental factor could not be ruled out. Because the 87-base-pair reads could not distinguish some IMGT-functional V segments, including TRBV6-2 and TRBV6-3, those segments were excluded. V-gene and J-gene trimming of TCR beta chains was associated with a missense DCLRE1C variant in a later genetic analysis, and the association was replicated in an independent cohort. In a later analysis, the rate of TCR association differed among HLA loci, with DRB1 alleles having the most associated TCRs and HLA-C alleles having the fewest. About 15 rarely observed V segments, including chromosome 9 orphons, were excluded from the earlier analysis of about 610 of the donors because counts were too low. Most TCR sequences were observed very rarely across donors, whereas some public TCRs were present in many individuals. A cluster of highly shared sequence variants was judged likely to be a technical artifact of the sequencing pipeline. At a false discovery rate of 0.05, a later analysis linked roughly 17,000 TCR beta sequences to specific HLA alleles. A later genetic analysis reported fewer N-insertions in productive TCRs among donors in an Asian-associated ancestry cluster than the roughly 640-donor mean. Compared with equally common non-associated chains, HLA-associated TCR beta chains in a later analysis were more clonally expanded and had lower generation probabilities. According to a later analysis, parvovirus B19, influenza, CMV and Epstein-Barr virus appeared linked to several top co-occurrence clusters. The study listed around 160 TCR beta chains as associated with cytomegalovirus. According to a later analysis, most CMV-associated TCR beta chains appeared to be HLA-restricted, and the HLA associations seemed to be driven largely by CMV exposure.

The cohort comprised 550 to 700 healthy bone marrow donors. At the time of sampling, all cohort members were nominally healthy, though unrecorded immune exposures were likely present. The donor tested CMV seropositive and was one of the 289 seropositive cohort members. A peripheral blood sample was collected from each donor, and TCR beta sequencing was performed on peripheral blood mononuclear cells. Genomic DNA was extracted from the blood cell samples with the Qiagen DNeasy Blood Extraction Kit. Looking up the germline V gene yields CDR1 SGHTA and CDR2 FQGNSA. Measured from the cysteine to the phenylalanine, the CDR3 is 12 residues long. Only the CDR3 DNA stays, 36 bases, in frame from base 1. V sheds 5 bases and J sheds 2 bases, leaving 4 bases between their ends.

This TCR was sampled from a woman aged 50 to 65 in good health and CMV-seropositive. The sequenced sample consisted of PBMCs. The chain links TRBV7-2 with TRBJ2-1; no D segment can be confidently identified. The DNA reads TGTGCCAGCAGCCCCACCTACAATGAGCAGTTCTTC. Translated, it gives CASSPTYNEQFF. This CDR3, with the reference TRBV7-2 and TRBJ2-1 proteins standing in past its ends, gives the full variable domain GAGVSQSPSNKVTEKGKDVELRCDPISGHTALYWYRQSLGQGLEFLIYFQGNSAPDKSGLPSDRFSAERTGGSVSTLTIQRTQQEDSAVYLCASSPTYNEQFFGPGTRLTVL.